One and the same sample provided the 29 T cell receptor beta chains below, sequenced in a study of T-cell memory formation after mild COVID-19. TCRdb itself ran the 5' RACE reads through MiXCR, one entry per CDR3 protein. The sample has fewer than 250,000 distinct CDR3 sequences; 25% to 35% are singletons. The sequenced sample was PBMCs or a T cell subset sorted from them (not recorded which). The receptors originated from an adult woman who had mild COVID-19 (a few samples of this study predate the infection). Cell type and time point are not known.

The genes are TRBV20-1 and TRBJ2-3, with D tentatively TRBD2 (6 bases). This CDR3 has 14 residues. Germline V CDR1 and CDR2: DFQATT, SNEGSKA (reference sequence). V lost 4 bases and J lost 4, with 15 bases in between. This chain's CDR3 is CSAKVVAASDTQYF. The CDR3 DNA sequence: TGCAGTGCTAAGGTCGTAGCGGCATCAGATACGCAGTATTTT.

The gene calls are TRBV12-3 or TRBV12-4 and TRBJ2-3; D unresolved. V lost 6 bases and J 6 bases, leaving 10 bases between the germline ends. This CDR3 contains 12 residues. The CDR3: CASRSLVDTQYF. CDR3 in DNA: TGTGCCAGCAGATCCCTAGTCGATACGCAGTATTTT.

In this sample, this clonotype turned up a few times. The chain uses TRBV20-1 and TRBJ1-1; TRBD1 might be the D (6 bases). Germline values: CDR1 DFQATT, CDR2 SNEGSKA (reference sequence). The ends were cut back, 0 bases at V and 1 base at J, with 9 bases in the middle. CDR3 length equals 14 residues. The CDR3 spells CSAREWGANTEAFF. In DNA form, the CDR3 reads TGCAGTGCTAGAGAGTGGGGGGCGAACACTGAAGCTTTCTTT.

This clonotype was observed a few times. The chain couples TRBV30 to TRBJ2-5, with 10 bases fitting TRBD2. The CDR3 has 15 amino acids. Germline V gives CDR1 GTSNPN, CDR2 SVGIG (reference sequence). V dropped 6 bases and J dropped 5; count of bases not matched to a gene: 12. Here the CDR3 DNA reads TGTGCCTGTCCTAAGCGGGGGGGTGGCCAGGAGACCCAGTACTTC. The encoded protein is CACPKRGGGQETQYF.

This clonotype was detected a few times. This chain connects TRBV14 to TRBJ1-6; possibly TRBD1 for D (5 bases). Germline CDR1 and CDR2: SGHDN and FVKESK. CDR3 length: 15 amino acids. Trimming pared 5 bases from V and 6 bases from J, leaving 14 bases between. In DNA form, the CDR3 reads TGTGCCAGCAGCTTGAACCTTAGGGGTAATTCACCCCTCCACTTT. Translated, it gives CASSLNLRGNSPLHF. The complete variable domain, with remaining parts taken from reference TRBV14 and TRBJ1-6, reads EAGVTQFPSHSVIEKGQTVTLRCDPISGHDNLYWYRRVMGKEIKFLLHFVKESKQDESGMPNNRFLAERTGGTYSTLKVQPAELEDSGVYFCASSLNLRGNSPLHFGNGTRLTVT.

This rearrangement joins TRBV18 to TRBJ1-4; D may be TRBD1 (5 bases). This CDR3 region has 14 residues. The germline CDR1 and CDR2 sequences are KGHSH and LQKENI. Trimming took 5 bases from V and 12 from J, leaving 19 bases between them. Here the CDR3 DNA reads TGTGCCAGCTCATTATACCTGGGAGGGGACGAACTGTTTTTT. It yields the protein CASSLYLGGDELFF.

This clonotype showed up just a few times. The rearrangement joins TRBV12-3 or TRBV12-4 to TRBJ1-6; D remains unclear. The CDR3 is 13 residues long. The V and J ends lost 7 bases and 9 bases respectively, with 13 bases between them. The CDR3 is CASIEGAGSPLHF. The CDR3 DNA reads TGTGCCAGCATCGAGGGAGCAGGTTCACCCCTCCACTTT.

The V gene is TRBV11-2, the J gene TRBJ1-1, with TRBD1 identical over 8 bases. The CDR3 consists of 15 residues. Per germline, CDR1 SGHAT and CDR2 FQNNGV. V was pared by 1 base and J by 2 bases, with 3 bases of the junction left unmatched. CDR3: CASSLVTGANTEAFF. DNA for the CDR3: TGTGCCAGCAGCTTAGTGACAGGGGCAAACACTGAAGCTTTCTTT.

This clonotype has just a few counts. The chain is built from TRBV7-7 and TRBJ2-7, with 11 nucleotides matching TRBD1. The CDR3 length is 15 residues. Germline assignment: CDR1 SSHAT and CDR2 FNYEAQ (reference sequence). V gave up 3 bases and J gave up 3 bases; unmatched junction bases: 4. The CDR3 loop reads CASSFGQGAIYEQYF. DNA of the CDR3: TGTGCCAGCAGCTTCGGACAGGGGGCTATCTACGAGCAGTACTTC.

The gene calls are TRBV30 and TRBJ2-3, with D perhaps given as TRBD1 or TRBD2 (5 bases each). Germline V gene lookup returns CDR1 GTSNPN and CDR2 SVGIG (reference sequence). This CDR3 comprises 12 residues. Deletions cut 6 bases from V and 5 bases from J, with 12 bases between. CDR3 protein: CACRGAGDTQYF. The CDR3 nucleotides are TGTGCCTGTCGAGGGGCCGGAGATACGCAGTATTTT.

A few counts support this clonotype. The chain recombines TRBV21-1 with TRBJ1-5; no check of the table's D call, TRBD1, against the DNA was made. TRBV21-1 is classified as a pseudogene. The CDR3 extends over 15 amino acids. The CDR3 here is CASSWTGHSNQPQHF. The CDR3 nucleotides read TGTGCCAGCAGTTGGACAGGCCATAGCAATCAGCCCCAGCATTTT.

The genes are TRBV3-1 and TRBJ1-1; D possibly corresponds to TRBD1 (6 bases). Deletions cut 5 bases from V and 4 bases from J, with 17 bases between. Germline CDR1 is LGHDT and CDR2 is YNNKEL (reference sequence). This CDR3 is built from 15 residues. The CDR3 here is CASSSHGGGGTEAFF. CDR3 in DNA: TGTGCCAGCAGCTCCCATGGAGGGGGAGGCACTGAAGCTTTCTTT.

This rearrangement joins TRBV28 to TRBJ2-7; tentative D call: TRBD2 (6 bases). Trimming took 7 bases from V and 6 from J, leaving 22 bases between them. Germline V gives CDR1 MDHEN, CDR2 SYDVKM. The CDR3 has 15 residues. The CDR3 sequence: CASTLWASVQGEQYF. CDR3 coding DNA: TGTGCCAGCACCTTATGGGCTAGCGTCCAGGGCGAGCAGTACTTC.

This clonotype was recorded many times. The CDR3 region is CASSLGPSGEQYF. In DNA, the CDR3 is TGTGCCAGCAGCTTAGGGCCCTCCGGCGAGCAGTACTTC. The genes are TRBV7-2 and TRBJ2-7; D unclear. Germline V gene lookup returns CDR1 SGHTA and CDR2 FQGNSA. Trimming pared 1 base from V and 6 bases from J, leaving 10 bases between. This CDR3 is built from 13 residues.

The V and J genes are TRBV11-2 and TRBJ2-7; D possibly corresponds to TRBD1 (6 bases). Germline assignment: CDR1 SGHAT and CDR2 FQNNGV. V lost 6 bases to trimming and J lost 0 bases, with 15 bases between them. The CDR3 is made up of 15 amino acids. The CDR3 DNA reads TGTGCCAGCAGGCGACCAGGGGTGAGCTCCTACGAGCAGTACTTC. This gives the protein CASRRPGVSSYEQYF.

The genes are TRBV7-6 and TRBJ2-3; no definite D call. From germline, CDR1 is SGHVS and CDR2 FNYEAQ. Deletions cut 3 bases from V and 2 bases from J, with 12 bases between. The CDR3 is 15 residues long. The CDR3 DNA reads TGTGCCAGCAGCTTCCAAGGCTACAACACAGATACGCAGTATTTT. Protein: CASSFQGYNTDTQYF.

This clonotype was counted only a few times. This rearrangement joins TRBV3-1 to TRBJ2-5; possibly TRBD2 for D (5 bases). This CDR3 spans 16 amino acids. V was trimmed by 7 bases and J by 2 bases, leaving 20 bases between them. Per germline, CDR1 LGHDT and CDR2 YNNKEL (reference sequence). The CDR3 protein is CASTNHRLSPQETQYF. The CDR3 DNA reads TGTGCCAGCACGAACCATCGACTATCACCACAAGAGACCCAGTACTTC.

This clonotype was recorded many times. The chain uses TRBV6-2 or TRBV6-3 and TRBJ2-2; 8 positions agree with TRBD2. Germline CDR1 and CDR2: MNHEY and SVGEGT. The CDR3 spans 17 residues. Losses at the gene ends were 7 bases for V and 4 bases for J; bases not matched to a gene: 14. The CDR3 coding sequence is TGTGCCAGCATTTTAACCCCGGGACTAGGGGCCACCGGGGAGCTGTTTTTT. It is translated as CASILTPGLGATGELFF.

This clonotype came up once. The J gene is TRBJ1-6, the V gene TRBV7-6; the match to TRBD1 covers 9 bases. In germline, CDR1 is SGHVS, CDR2 FNYEAQ. The trim removed 6 bases at V and 9 bases at J, leaving 9 bases unmatched. The CDR3 has 15 residues. Here the CDR3 DNA reads TGTGCCAGCAGAGGACAGGGGTCTAGTAGTTCACCCCTCCACTTT. Residues: CASRGQGSSSSPLHF.

The chain carries TRBV12-3 or TRBV12-4 and TRBJ1-5, with D uncertain. With 2 bases removed from V and 6 bases from J, the gap between germline ends came to 11 bases. CDR3 length: 14 residues. DNA for the CDR3: TGTGCCAGCAGTTTAAACCCCGGAGGTCAGCCCCAGCATTTT. It encodes CASSLNPGGQPQHF.

This clonotype was seen more than once but under ten times. The chain combines TRBV14 with TRBJ2-7; a possible D gene is TRBD1 (5 bases). This CDR3 is 14 amino acids long. Trimming left V 5 bases short and J 2 bases short, with 13 bases between. Germline assignment: CDR1 SGHDN and CDR2 FVKESK. CDR3 in DNA: TGTGCCAGCAGCTCCCTGACAGCGACCTACGAGCAGTACTTC. Translated: CASSSLTATYEQYF.

This chain uses TRBV7-3 with TRBJ2-2; TRBD1 is a possible D gene (6 bases). V gave up 5 bases and J gave up 6 bases, with 10 bases separating them. This CDR3 region has 13 residues. Germline V gives CDR1 SGHTA, CDR2 FQGTGA. CDR3 region: CASSGTTAGELFF. The DNA for the CDR3 is TGTGCCAGCAGCGGGACAACCGCCGGGGAGCTGTTTTTT.

The rearrangement uses TRBV6-5 and TRBJ2-1, with 8 positions matching TRBD2. Germline trimming cut 5 bases from V and 4 bases from J; bases unmatched to any gene: 7. CDR1 is MNHEY and CDR2 is SVGAGI in the germline V gene. CDR3 size: 15 residues. The CDR3 DNA follows: TGTGCCAGCAGTCGCAGCGGGAGTGAGTACAATGAGCAGTTCTTC. It codes for CASSRSGSEYNEQFF.

This clonotype was seen a few times. The chain links TRBV7-9 to TRBJ2-7; D is perhaps TRBD2 (6 bases). CDR3 size: 13 residues. Germline values: CDR1 SEHNR, CDR2 FQNEAQ (reference sequence). V was shortened by 3 bases and J by 4 bases, with 10 bases between the two germline ends. The CDR3 loop is CASSLTAGYEQYF. The CDR3 bases are TGTGCCAGCAGCTTGACGGCGGGATACGAGCAGTACTTC.

This clonotype showed up just a few times. The rearrangement joins TRBV29-1 to TRBJ1-1; D remains unclear. The length of the CDR3 is 14 residues. V shed 7 bases and J shed 3 bases, with 18 bases lying between them. Germline V gene sequence: CDR1 SQVTM, CDR2 ANQGSEA. CDR3 region: CSASPWGGYTEAFF. The CDR3 region has the DNA TGCAGCGCTTCACCTTGGGGAGGCTACACTGAAGCTTTCTTT.

The chain carries TRBV24-1 and TRBJ2-7; 7 positions agree with TRBD1. This CDR3 has 12 amino acids. After removal of 6 bases from V and 6 bases from J, the junction contained 4 bases not matched to a gene. CDR1 is KGHDR and CDR2 is SFDVKD in the germline V gene. The CDR3, as DNA: TGTGCCACCAGTAGATCAGGGGGCGAGCAGTACTTC. Protein: CATSRSGGEQYF.

The chain is built from TRBV7-2 and TRBJ1-5; D is ambiguous. Looked up from germline, CDR1 is SGHTA and CDR2 is FQGNSA. This CDR3 contains 15 residues. V lost 1 base and J 1 base, leaving 8 bases between the germline ends. The CDR3 DNA sequence: TGTGCCAGCAGCTTAGAGGCCGCGAGCAATCAGCCCCAGCATTTT. As protein: CASSLEAASNQPQHF.

The chain recombines TRBV6-2 or TRBV6-3 with TRBJ1-2, with D perhaps matching TRBD1 (6 bases). This CDR3 has 14 residues. Between the trimmed V and J ends, which lost 5 bases and 4 bases, there was a span of 14 bases. Germline V gene data show CDR1 as MNHEY and CDR2 as SVGEGT. The CDR3, as DNA: TGTGCCAGCAGTCCAACATGGACAGCCTATGGCTACACCTTC. It specifies CASSPTWTAYGYTF.

The rearrangement links TRBV7-9 to TRBJ2-5; 8 positions agree with TRBD2. Germline V gene lookup returns CDR1 SEHNR and CDR2 FQNEAQ (reference sequence). CDR3 length: 15 amino acids. J lost 3 bases, V lost 4 bases, and 7 bases had no gene match. The CDR3 spells CASSSARAGEETQYF. The CDR3 DNA reads TGTGCCAGCAGCTCAGCTCGAGCGGGGGAAGAGACCCAGTACTTC.